These T cell receptor beta chains were read from a single sample in a study of T-cell reconstitution after alpha-beta-depleted transplantation in children. TCRdb processed the PCR reads anew with MiXCR; each CDR3 protein has one entry. The sample carries a few hundred thousand distinct CDR3 sequences, about 7% recorded once. The sample here was PBMCs, taken before TCRalphabeta/CD19-depleted stem cell transplant. All receptors come from a boy aged 2-15 years with acute lymphoblastic leukemia, due to receive a stem cell transplant. Each CDR3 is given with its conserved first and last residue. D genes are given only for firm matches. Some rows mark clone size as missing; the rest say once, few, many or name a class of expanded clone.

d_call	v_call	clone_size	j_call	cdr3_length	cdr3_nt	cdr3_aa
-	TRBV15	many	TRBJ1-1	18	TGTGCCACCAGCAGAGACCCGCGGTCCGGAGGCTCGAACACTGAAGCTTTCTTT	CATSRDPRSGGSNTEAFF
TRBD1	TRBV6-2/TRBV6-3	-	TRBJ2-7	16	TGTGCCAGCAGGCCGGGACAGGGACCTTCCTACTACGAGCAGTACTTC	CASRPGQGPSYYEQYF
-	TRBV18	-	TRBJ2-7	13	TGTGCCAGCTCACCAACAGGCGGGACTGAACAGTACTTC	CASSPTGGTEQYF
TRBD1	TRBV20-1	many	TRBJ2-5	13	TGCAGTGCTCAGGGCACAGGGGGAGAGACCCAGTACTTC	CSAQGTGGETQYF
TRBD2	TRBV7-2	-	TRBJ2-5	14	TGTGCCAGCAGCTTAAGGTGGGGAGGGGAGACCCAGTACTTC	CASSLRWGGETQYF
TRBD2	TRBV20-1	many	TRBJ2-1	15	TGCAGTGCTGAGGGCGGGACTAGAATCCACAATGAGCAGTTCTTC	CSAEGGTRIHNEQFF
TRBD1	TRBV5-1	-	TRBJ1-2	14	TGCGCCAGCAGCTTCTCCGGGACAGAGGGCGGCTACACCTTC	CASSFSGTEGGYTF
-	TRBV7-6	few	TRBJ2-7	13	TGTGCCAGCAGCACCCCTCCCGGGCAAGAGCAGTACTTC	CASSTPPGQEQYF
-	TRBV10-3	many	TRBJ2-7	15	TGTGCCATCAGTGAGGGGGGCAGGGCCGGCTACGAGCAGTACTTC	CAISEGGRAGYEQYF
TRBD1	TRBV3-1	many	TRBJ2-1	13	TGTGCCAGCAGCCACCGACAGGGCCACGAGCAGTTCTTC	CASSHRQGHEQFF
TRBD1	TRBV29-1	many	TRBJ1-5	12	TGCAGCGTGACAGGGGTAAATCAGCCCCAGCATTTT	CSVTGVNQPQHF